Shown below are 5 T cell receptor beta chains from a single sample sequenced in a study of radiotherapy plus CTLA-4 blockade in lung cancer. This table comes from immunoSEQ multiplex PCR, and its TCRdb copy is limited to in-frame clones, with some not included. Among about 53,000 clones listed, approximately 84% were seen once. The specimen was peripheral blood, collected from a patient treated with radiotherapy plus ipilimumab. The receptors derive from a human donor with non-small cell lung cancer whose response to radiotherapy plus ipilimumab could not be evaluated.

The rearrangement uses TRBV28 and TRBJ2-7; TRBD1 might be the D (7 bases). CDR1 MDHEN and CDR2 SYDVKM come from the germline V gene. The CDR3 extends over 14 amino acids. Trimming removed 7 bases at V and 5 bases at J, with 18 bases between. This CDR3 is CASKDRQGGNEQYF. The CDR3, as DNA: TGTGCCAGCAAGGACCGACAGGGAGGAAACGAGCAGTACTTC.

The chain couples TRBV28 to TRBJ1-5; D possibly corresponds to TRBD1 (6 bases). Germline values: CDR1 MDHEN, CDR2 SYDVKM. Trimming pared 8 bases from V and 4 bases from J, leaving 15 bases between. This CDR3 is 14 amino acids long. As DNA, the CDR3 is TGTGCCAGCTATTTAACAGGGCAAAATCAGCCCCAGCATTTT. It codes for CASYLTGQNQPQHF.

V usage is TRBV7-2 and J usage is TRBJ2-2; no firm D call. Per germline, CDR1 SGHTA and CDR2 FQGNSA. V was clipped by 3 bases and J by 5 bases, with 10 bases between them. The CDR3 spans 14 residues. The DNA for the CDR3 is TGTGCCAGCAGCTTCTCTAGGTTTACCGGGGAGCTGTTTTTT. Its protein product is CASSFSRFTGELFF.

Details on this clone: The sample holds other DNA sequences that translate to the same CDR3. The chain employs TRBV9 and TRBJ2-7; 11 bases line up with TRBD1. CDR3 size: 14 residues. Looked up from germline, CDR1 is SGDLS and CDR2 is YYNGEE. J gave up 3 bases and V 3 bases, and 2 bases lay outside the gene matches. The CDR3 loop reads CASSEGTGGYEQYF. DNA of the CDR3: TGTGCCAGCAGCGAAGGGACAGGGGGCTACGAGCAGTACTTC. Using reference TRBV9 and TRBJ2-7 for the parts outside the CDR3, the full variable domain is DSGVTQTPKHLITATGQRVTLRCSPRSGDLSVYWYQQSLDQGLQFLIQYYNGEERAKGNILERFSAQQFPDLHSELNLSSLELGDSALYFCASSEGTGGYEQYFGPGTRLTVT.

The CDR3 bases are TGTGCCAGCAGTTGGGGACAGGGAAGGGGGACTAATGAAAAACTGTTTTTT. This codes for CASSWGQGRGTNEKLFF. This sequence joins TRBV28 and TRBJ1-4; 9 bases match TRBD1. V lost 4 bases, J lost 2 bases, and 8 bases stayed unmatched. Germline V gene lookup returns CDR1 MDHEN and CDR2 SYDVKM. The CDR3 loop spans 17 amino acids. The full variable domain, with the rest looked up from reference TRBV28 and TRBJ1-4, is DVKVTQSSRYLVKRTGEKVFLECVQDMDHENMFWYRQDPGLGLRLIYFSYDVKMKEKGDIPEGYSVSREKKERFSLILESASTNQTSMYLCASSWGQGRGTNEKLFFGSGTQLSVL.